One sample yielded the 27 T cell receptor beta chains listed below, sequenced in a study of spatial heterogeneity in lung cancer. Time point given: blood at routine non-recurrence follow-up after resection. No cells were sorted before sequencing. The whole RNA sequenced was extracted from tumor, nontumor lung or frozen PBMC. In TCRdb, the 5' RACE reads were re-called with MiXCR into one record per CDR3 protein. Of approximately 27,000 distinct CDR3 sequences listed, about 6% are singletons. Sequencing used PBMCs, obtained at follow-up. The receptors shown here come from a male donor with early-stage non-small cell lung cancer.

This clonotype was seen ten or more times. This chain links TRBV5-6 with TRBJ1-1, with TRBD1 matching over 7 bases. V lost 2 bases to trimming and J lost 7 bases; unmatched junction nucleotides: 11. CDR3 length: 15 amino acids. Germline V lookup: CDR1 SGHDT, CDR2 YYEEEE. The CDR3 is CASSFLSRQGSEAFF. The CDR3 nucleotides are TGTGCCAGCAGCTTTTTAAGCAGACAGGGCAGTGAAGCTTTCTTT. The variable domain in full, completed from reference TRBV5-6 and TRBJ1-1, reads DAGVTQSPTHLIKTRGQQVTLRCSPKSGHDTVSWYQQALGQGPQFIFQYYEEEERQRGNFPDRFSGHQFPNYSSELNVNALLLGDSALYLCASSFLSRQGSEAFFGQGTRLTVV.

This clonotype has ten or more counts. The chain has TRBV4-2 and TRBJ1-2; D remains ambiguous. The CDR3 is made up of 13 amino acids. Looked up from germline, CDR1 is LGHNA and CDR2 is YNFKEQ. V lost 0 bases, J lost 4 bases, and 6 bases lay in between. The CDR3 sequence is CASSQDRAYGYTF. CDR3 sequence (DNA): TGTGCCAGCAGCCAAGATCGAGCCTATGGCTACACCTTC.

The sample holds many counts of this clonotype. The rearrangement links TRBV3-1 to TRBJ2-3, with TRBD2 matching 9 bases. The CDR3 contains 19 residues. The germline gives CDR1 LGHDT, CDR2 YNNKEL (reference sequence). With 0 bases clipped from V and 0 bases from J, the junction kept 10 bases outside the gene matches. CDR3 region: CASSQDFASGVDSTDTQYF. The CDR3 DNA reads TGTGCCAGCAGCCAAGACTTCGCTAGCGGGGTCGATAGCACAGATACGCAGTATTTT.

This clonotype was detected a few times. The genes are TRBV5-1 and TRBJ2-7; possible D gene TRBD1, 5 bases. Germline CDR1 and CDR2: SGHRS and YFSETQ. The CDR3 length is 12 residues. Deletions cut 4 bases from V and 3 bases from J, with 8 bases between. The CDR3 DNA reads as TGCGCCAGCAGCGAGCAGGGCTACGAGCAGTACTTC. This codes for CASSEQGYEQYF.

This clonotype was detected many times. This CDR3 reads CASRLTTAGPLSNQPQHF. DNA for the CDR3: TGTGCCAGCAGGTTAACCACGGCGGGGCCGCTAAGCAATCAGCCCCAGCATTTT. The gene calls are TRBV6-2 or TRBV6-3 and TRBJ1-5; possibly TRBD1 for D (5 bases). Trimming took off 6 bases at V and 1 base at J, with 22 bases between the two ends. This CDR3 has 18 residues. Germline V gene lookup returns CDR1 MNHEY and CDR2 SVGEGT.

This clonotype was recorded at least ten times. In DNA form, the CDR3 reads TGTGCCACCAGTGAGACCACAGGGGCTACATACAATGAGCAGTTCTTC. Amino acid sequence: CATSETTGATYNEQFF. The V and J genes are TRBV24-1 and TRBJ2-1; 7 nucleotides agree with TRBD1. J gave up 4 bases and V 4 bases, and 9 bases lay outside the gene matches. CDR3 size: 16 residues. CDR1 is KGHDR and CDR2 is SFDVKD in the germline V gene.

This sequence joins TRBV6-2 or TRBV6-3 and TRBJ2-1; D perhaps matches TRBD2 (5 bases). Germline loops: CDR1 MNHEY, CDR2 SVGEGT. The CDR3 spans 12 residues. Trimming stripped 4 bases from V and 10 bases from J, with 11 bases between. The CDR3 DNA is TGTGCCAGCAGTTTGACGGGCGGGGAGCAGTTCTTC. Its protein product is CASSLTGGEQFF.

This clonotype came up a few times. J is TRBJ1-4 and V is TRBV7-2, with D possibly matching TRBD1 (5 bases). V was cut by 1 base and J by 4 bases, with 10 bases left in between. This CDR3 is built from 15 residues. The germline V gene has CDR1 SGHTA and CDR2 FQGNSA. For the CDR3, the DNA is TGTGCCAGCAGCTTAGTCCAGGGACTTAATGAAAAACTGTTTTTT. Residues: CASSLVQGLNEKLFF.

Many counts were recorded for this clonotype. V usage is TRBV24-1 and J usage is TRBJ2-3, with 10 bases that match TRBD2. The CDR3 spans 15 residues. Germline loops: CDR1 KGHDR, CDR2 SFDVKD. The J segment lost 1 base and the V segment lost 5 bases, leaving 2 bases of the junction unmatched. CDR3 protein: CATSGGTSGTDTQYF. The CDR3, as DNA: TGTGCCACCAGTGGCGGGACTAGCGGCACAGATACGCAGTATTTT.

This clonotype was recorded many times. The CDR3 nucleotides read TGTGCCAGCAGCTTAGTTCCAGGGACCTCCTACAATGAGCAGTTCTTC. Its translation: CASSLVPGTSYNEQFF. V usage is TRBV11-3 and J usage is TRBJ2-1; D possibly uses TRBD1 or TRBD2 (5 bases each). Germline V gene data show CDR1 as SGHNT and CDR2 as YENEEA. This CDR3 contains 16 residues. The V gene lost 1 base and the J gene lost 0 bases, with 10 bases spanning the gap.

In its sample, this clonotype was seen many times. As DNA, the CDR3 is TGTGCCAGCAGAAGTGAAGGGACATTCCGTCCCTATGGCTACACCTTC. It yields the protein CASRSEGTFRPYGYTF. The chain has TRBV21-1 and TRBJ1-2; the table's TRBD1 call for D was not verified on the DNA. TRBV21-1 is an annotated pseudogene. The length of the CDR3 is 16 residues.

There are many counts of this clonotype. The chain carries TRBV25-1 and TRBJ2-3; 9 bases are a match to TRBD2. This CDR3 is 15 amino acids long. V shed 0 bases and J 6 bases; nucleotides not matched to a gene: 4. Germline V gives CDR1 MGHDK, CDR2 SYGVNS. The DNA of the CDR3 is TGTGCCAGCAGTGAATATCGGACTAGCGCGGATACGCAGTATTTT. The encoded protein is CASSEYRTSADTQYF.

This clonotype has ten or more counts. The chain joins TRBV30 to TRBJ2-5, with D uncertain. CDR3 length: 11 residues. Looked up from germline, CDR1 is GTSNPN and CDR2 is SVGIG (reference sequence). The V gene lost 0 bases and the J gene lost 4 bases, with 3 bases spanning the gap. The DNA for the CDR3 is TGTGCCTGGAGTGTACGAGAGACCCAGTACTTC. It is translated as CAWSVRETQYF. Full variable domain (missing parts from reference TRBV30 and TRBJ2-5): SQTIHQWPATLVQPVGSPLSLECTVEGTSNPNLYWYRQAAGRGLQLLFYSVGIGQISSEVPQNLSASRPQDRQFILSSKKLLLSDSGFYLCAWSVRETQYFGPGTRLLVL.

The chain links TRBV6-5 to TRBJ1-1; D perhaps matches TRBD1 (5 bases). Germline CDR1 and CDR2: MNHEY and SVGAGI. There are 13 residues in the CDR3. Trimming stripped 6 bases from V and 4 bases from J, with 12 bases between. The CDR3, as DNA: TGTGCCAGCAGACCACAGGCTGGCACTGAAGCTTTCTTT. This codes for CASRPQAGTEAFF.

In this sample, this clonotype turned up many times. The V gene is TRBV25-1, the J gene TRBJ1-5; no firm D call. CDR1 and CDR2 (germline): MGHDK, SYGVNS. V lost 8 bases and J 9 bases, leaving 11 bases between the germline ends. The CDR3 is 11 amino acids. The CDR3 is CASGRGGPQHF. As DNA, the CDR3 is TGTGCCAGCGGGCGGGGAGGGCCCCAGCATTTT.

By proportion, this clonotype is medium-sized (0.01 to 0.1%). The chain employs TRBV13 and TRBJ2-7; weak D call: TRBD1 (6 bases). Germline CDR1 and CDR2: PRHDT and FYEKMQ (reference sequence). CDR3 length: 14 amino acids. Deletions cut 4 bases from V and 5 bases from J, with 15 bases between. CDR3 bases: TGTGCCAGCAGCTCGACGACAGGTCGCGACGAGCAGTACTTC. This translates into CASSSTTGRDEQYF.

This chain uses TRBV7-8 with TRBJ2-3; 11 bases line up with TRBD2. V lost 5 bases to trimming and J lost 0 bases; unmatched junction nucleotides: 13. The CDR3 is made up of 19 amino acids. The germline gives CDR1 SGHVS, CDR2 FQNEAQ. DNA of the CDR3: TGTGCCAGCAGCGCAAGCAGACTAGCGGGGCGGGGGAGCACAGATACGCAGTATTTT. Translating it yields CASSASRLAGRGSTDTQYF.

The chain couples TRBV25-1 to TRBJ1-1; possibly TRBD1 for D (5 bases). The CDR3 is 15 amino acids. Germline V CDR1 and CDR2: MGHDK, SYGVNS. Trimming took 6 bases from V and 3 from J, leaving 17 bases between them. The CDR3 DNA reads as TGTGCCAGCAGGGCTGGGACCGGACGCGACACTGAAGCTTTCTTT. It yields the protein CASRAGTGRDTEAFF.

This clonotype has just a few counts. CDR3: CASSLERDSPGSDTQYF. The DNA for the CDR3 is TGTGCCAGCAGTTTAGAGAGGGACTCTCCAGGATCGGATACGCAGTATTTT. This chain links TRBV6-5 with TRBJ2-3, with D perhaps matching TRBD2 (6 bases). CDR3 length: 17 residues. V lost 4 bases and J lost 6, with 23 bases in between. CDR1 MNHEY and CDR2 SVGAGI come from the germline V gene.

This clonotype was detected ten times or more. The genes are TRBV7-2 and TRBJ2-4; D not certain. Germline CDR1 is SGHTA and CDR2 is FQGNSA. CDR3 length: 16 residues. Between the trimmed V and J ends, which lost 5 bases and 9 bases, there was a span of 23 bases. CDR3 sequence reads: CASSPDSSANRPIQYF. Written as DNA, the CDR3 is TGTGCCAGCAGCCCAGACTCATCGGCCAACCGTCCCATTCAGTACTTC.

The sample holds many counts of this clonotype. V and J are TRBV29-1 and TRBJ2-5; D is possibly TRBD1 (6 bases). This CDR3 is built from 13 residues. Germline V gene lookup returns CDR1 SQVTM and CDR2 ANQGSEA. V lost 0 bases to trimming and J lost 2 bases, with 7 bases between them. The CDR3 nucleotides are TGCAGCGTTGAAGACAGGGGACAAGAGACCCAGTACTTC. It specifies CSVEDRGQETQYF.

This clonotype was observed a handful of times. The chain uses TRBV30 and TRBJ2-3; D gene ambiguous. The CDR3 consists of 11 residues. The germline gives CDR1 GTSNPN, CDR2 SVGIG (reference sequence). Trimming stripped 4 bases from V and 5 bases from J, with 7 bases between. CDR3 region: CAWTWKDTQYF. The CDR3 nucleotides are TGTGCCTGGACGTGGAAAGATACGCAGTATTTT.

This clonotype was observed at least ten times. The chain recombines TRBV5-4 with TRBJ2-5, with TRBD2 identical over 8 bases. CDR1 and CDR2 from the germline V gene are SGHNT and YYREEE (reference sequence). With 4 bases clipped from V and 1 base from J, the junction kept 6 bases outside the gene matches. This CDR3 region has 15 residues. The CDR3 nucleotides are TGTGCCAGCAGCCCCGGACTAGCAGGCCAAGAGACCCAGTACTTC. This codes for CASSPGLAGQETQYF.

Only a few counts were recorded for this clonotype. This chain connects TRBV7-2 to TRBJ1-6; D unclear. The CDR3 length is 16 residues. Germline loops: CDR1 SGHTA, CDR2 FQGNSA. V dropped 0 bases and J dropped 5 bases, with 11 bases sitting between them. CDR3 bases: TGTGCCAGCAGCTTAGCGCGTCAGCAACATAATTCACCCCTCCACTTT. Translated: CASSLARQQHNSPLHF.

The table lists this clonotype with many counts. The V gene is TRBV7-2, the J gene TRBJ2-3, with no clear D. This CDR3 is 16 amino acids long. V shed 1 base and J shed 1 base, with 12 bases lying between them. The germline V gene has CDR1 SGHTA and CDR2 FQGNSA. The CDR3 loop reads CASSLDSRVRTDTQYF. CDR3 coding DNA: TGTGCCAGCAGCTTAGATTCTAGGGTGCGCACAGATACGCAGTATTTT.

This clonotype was counted ten times or more. V gene TRBV29-1 combines with J gene TRBJ1-5; TRBD1 is a possible D gene (5 bases). CDR3 size: 13 residues. Trimming stripped 4 bases from V and 4 bases from J, with 11 bases between. CDR1 is SQVTM, CDR2 ANQGSEA, per germline. CDR3 in amino acids: CSVGDSKNQPQHF. The CDR3 DNA reads as TGCAGCGTTGGTGACAGCAAGAATCAGCCCCAGCATTTT. Looking up the rest from reference TRBV29-1 and TRBJ1-5 gives the full variable domain: SAVISQKPSRDICQRGTSLTIQCQVDSQVTMMFWYRQQPGQSLTLIATANQGSEATYESGFVIDKFPISRPNLTFSTLTVSNMSPEDSSIYLCSVGDSKNQPQHFGDGTRLSIL.

This clonotype was detected many times. The chain joins TRBV29-1 to TRBJ2-4; TRBD1 matches 9 bases. Germline V gene data show CDR1 as SQVTM and CDR2 as ANQGSEA. V was clipped by 1 base and J by 8 bases; unmatched bases: 12. The CDR3 has 16 amino acids. This chain's CDR3 is CSVEVGRDRDQYIQYF. Written as DNA, the CDR3 is TGCAGCGTTGAAGTTGGGAGGGACAGGGATCAATACATTCAGTACTTC.